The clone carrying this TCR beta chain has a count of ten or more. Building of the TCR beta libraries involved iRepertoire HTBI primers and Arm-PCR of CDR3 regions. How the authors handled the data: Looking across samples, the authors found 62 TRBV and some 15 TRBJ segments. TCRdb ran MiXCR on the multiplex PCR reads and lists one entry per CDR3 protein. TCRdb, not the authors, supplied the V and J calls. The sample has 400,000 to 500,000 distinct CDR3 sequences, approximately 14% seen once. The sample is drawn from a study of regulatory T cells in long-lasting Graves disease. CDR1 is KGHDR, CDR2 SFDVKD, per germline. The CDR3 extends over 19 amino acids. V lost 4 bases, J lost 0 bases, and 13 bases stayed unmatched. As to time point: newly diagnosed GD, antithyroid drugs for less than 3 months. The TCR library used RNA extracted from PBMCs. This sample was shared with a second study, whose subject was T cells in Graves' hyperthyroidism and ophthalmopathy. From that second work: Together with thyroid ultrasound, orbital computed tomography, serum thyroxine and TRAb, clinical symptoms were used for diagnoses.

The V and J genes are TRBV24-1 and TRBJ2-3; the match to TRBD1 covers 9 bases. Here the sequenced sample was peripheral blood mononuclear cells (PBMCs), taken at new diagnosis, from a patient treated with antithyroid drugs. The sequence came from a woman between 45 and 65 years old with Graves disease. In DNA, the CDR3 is TGTGCCACCAGTGAATCCGGGACAGGGCCTATTACTAGCACAGATACGCAGTATTTT. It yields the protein CATSESGTGPITSTDTQYF.